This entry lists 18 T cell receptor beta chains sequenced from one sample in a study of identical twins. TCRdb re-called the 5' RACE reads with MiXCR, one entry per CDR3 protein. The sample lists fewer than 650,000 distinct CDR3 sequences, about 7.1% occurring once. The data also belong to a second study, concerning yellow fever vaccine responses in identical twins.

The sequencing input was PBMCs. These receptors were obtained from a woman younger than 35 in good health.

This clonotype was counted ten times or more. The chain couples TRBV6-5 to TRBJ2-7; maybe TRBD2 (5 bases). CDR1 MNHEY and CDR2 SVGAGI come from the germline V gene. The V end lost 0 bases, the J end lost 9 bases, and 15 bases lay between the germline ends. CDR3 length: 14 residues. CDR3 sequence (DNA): TGTGCCAGCAGTTACTCGAAATCTAGCCTACGGCAGTACGTC. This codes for CASSYSKSSLRQYV.

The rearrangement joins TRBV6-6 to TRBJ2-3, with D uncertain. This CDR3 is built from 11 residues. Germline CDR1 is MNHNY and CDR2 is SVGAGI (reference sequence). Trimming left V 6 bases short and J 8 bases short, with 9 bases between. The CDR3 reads CASRGVGTQYF. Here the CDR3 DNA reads TGTGCCAGCAGGGGTGTTGGTACGCAGTATTTT.

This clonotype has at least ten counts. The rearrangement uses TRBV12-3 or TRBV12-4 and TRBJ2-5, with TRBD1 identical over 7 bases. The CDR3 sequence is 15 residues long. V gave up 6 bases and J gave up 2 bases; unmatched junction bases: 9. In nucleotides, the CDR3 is TGTGCCAGCAGAACACGAGGACAGGCACAAGAGACCCAGTACTTC. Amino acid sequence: CASRTRGQAQETQYF.

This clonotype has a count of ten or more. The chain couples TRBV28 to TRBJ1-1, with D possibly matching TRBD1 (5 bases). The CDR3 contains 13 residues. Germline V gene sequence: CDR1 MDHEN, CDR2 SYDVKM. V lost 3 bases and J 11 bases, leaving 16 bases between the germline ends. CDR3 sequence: CASSLTASEKAFF. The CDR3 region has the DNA TGTGCCAGCAGTTTGACAGCCTCCGAAAAGGCTTTCTTT.

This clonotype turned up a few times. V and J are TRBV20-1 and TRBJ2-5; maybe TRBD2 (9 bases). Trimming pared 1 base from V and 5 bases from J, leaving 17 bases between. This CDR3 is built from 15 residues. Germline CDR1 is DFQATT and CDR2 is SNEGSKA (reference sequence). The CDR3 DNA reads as TGCAGTGCTAGAGCGCCTAGCGGGGACAGGGAGACCCAGTACTTC. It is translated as CSARAPSGDRETQYF.

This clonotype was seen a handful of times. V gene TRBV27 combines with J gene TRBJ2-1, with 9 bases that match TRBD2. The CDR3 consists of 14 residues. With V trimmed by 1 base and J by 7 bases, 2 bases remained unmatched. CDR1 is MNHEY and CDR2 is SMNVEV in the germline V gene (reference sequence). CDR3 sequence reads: CASSLWLAGNEQFF. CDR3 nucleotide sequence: TGTGCCAGCAGTTTATGGCTAGCGGGAAATGAGCAGTTCTTC.

The CDR3 DNA follows: TGTGCCACCAATCGAGACAATGAGCAGTTCTTC. This encodes CATNRDNEQFF. The chain employs TRBV6-5 and TRBJ2-1; unclear D gene. The V and J ends lost 10 bases and 5 bases respectively, with 9 bases between them. This CDR3 region has 11 residues. Germline loops: CDR1 MNHEY, CDR2 SVGAGI.

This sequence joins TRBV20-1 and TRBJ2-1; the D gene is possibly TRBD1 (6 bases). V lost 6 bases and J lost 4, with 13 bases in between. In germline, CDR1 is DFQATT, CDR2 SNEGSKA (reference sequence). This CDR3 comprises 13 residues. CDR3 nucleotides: TGCAGTGCGAATCCGGGACAATACAATGAGCAGTTCTTC. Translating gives CSANPGQYNEQFF.

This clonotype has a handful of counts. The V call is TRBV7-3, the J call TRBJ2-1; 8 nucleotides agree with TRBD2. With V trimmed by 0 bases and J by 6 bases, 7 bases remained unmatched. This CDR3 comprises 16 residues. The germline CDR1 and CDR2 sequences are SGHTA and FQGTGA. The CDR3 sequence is CASSLTYIAGSNEQFF. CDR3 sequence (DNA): TGTGCCAGCAGCTTAACGTATATAGCGGGGTCCAATGAGCAGTTCTTC.

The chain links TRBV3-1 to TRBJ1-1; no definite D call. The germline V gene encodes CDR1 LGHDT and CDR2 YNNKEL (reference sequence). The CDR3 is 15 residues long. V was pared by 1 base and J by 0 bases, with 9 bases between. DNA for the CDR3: TGTGCCAGCAGCCAAGCCCGGAAAGTGAACACTGAAGCTTTCTTT. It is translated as CASSQARKVNTEAFF.

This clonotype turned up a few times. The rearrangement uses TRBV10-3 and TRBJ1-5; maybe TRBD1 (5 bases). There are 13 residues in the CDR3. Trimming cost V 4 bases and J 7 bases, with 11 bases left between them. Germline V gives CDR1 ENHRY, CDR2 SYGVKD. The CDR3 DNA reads TGTGCCATCAGTGGGGACTTAAGACAGCCCCAGCATTTT. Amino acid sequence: CAISGDLRQPQHF.

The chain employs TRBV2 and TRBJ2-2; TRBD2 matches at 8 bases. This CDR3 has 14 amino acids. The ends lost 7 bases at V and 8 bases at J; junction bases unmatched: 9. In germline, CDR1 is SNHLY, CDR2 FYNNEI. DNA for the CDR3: TGTGCCAGCACAGAGAAAGCGGGAGCAGGGGAGCTGTTTTTT. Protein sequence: CASTEKAGAGELFF.

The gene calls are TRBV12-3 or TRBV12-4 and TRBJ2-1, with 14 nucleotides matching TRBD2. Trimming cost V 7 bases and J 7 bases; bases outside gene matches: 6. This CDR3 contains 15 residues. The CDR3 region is CASTVTSGGVNEQFF. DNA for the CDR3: TGTGCCAGCACCGTGACTAGCGGGGGGGTAAATGAGCAGTTCTTC.

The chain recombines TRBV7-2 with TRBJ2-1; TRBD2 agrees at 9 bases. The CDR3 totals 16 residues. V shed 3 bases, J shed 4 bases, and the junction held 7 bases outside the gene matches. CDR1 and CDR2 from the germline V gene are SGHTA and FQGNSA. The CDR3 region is CASSLGSGGPYNEQFF. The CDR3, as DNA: TGTGCCAGCAGCTTGGGTAGCGGGGGCCCGTACAATGAGCAGTTCTTC. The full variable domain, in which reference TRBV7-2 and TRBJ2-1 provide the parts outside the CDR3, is GAGVSQSPSNKVTEKGKDVELRCDPISGHTALYWYRQSLGQGLEFLIYFQGNSAPDKSGLPSDRFSAERTGGSVSTLTIQRTQQEDSAVYLCASSLGSGGPYNEQFFGPGTRLTVL.

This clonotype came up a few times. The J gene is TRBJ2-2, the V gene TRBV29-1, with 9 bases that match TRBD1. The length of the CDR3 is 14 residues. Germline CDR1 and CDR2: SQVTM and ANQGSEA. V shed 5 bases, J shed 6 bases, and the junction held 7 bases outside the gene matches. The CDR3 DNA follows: TGCAGCGTTCGTCCCGGGACAGGGTCCGGGGAGCTGTTTTTT. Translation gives CSVRPGTGSGELFF.

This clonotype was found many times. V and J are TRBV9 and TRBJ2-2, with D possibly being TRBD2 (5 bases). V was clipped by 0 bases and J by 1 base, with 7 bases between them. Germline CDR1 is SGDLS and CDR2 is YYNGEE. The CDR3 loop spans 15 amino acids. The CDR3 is CASSVAGRNTGELFF. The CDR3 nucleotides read TGTGCCAGCAGCGTAGCTGGGAGGAACACCGGGGAGCTGTTTTTT.

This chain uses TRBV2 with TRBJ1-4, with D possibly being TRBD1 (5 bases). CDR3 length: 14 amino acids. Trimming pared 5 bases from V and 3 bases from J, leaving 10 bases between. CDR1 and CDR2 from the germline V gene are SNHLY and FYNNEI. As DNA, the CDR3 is TGTGCCAGCAGTCAACAGGCTTCTAATGAAAAACTGTTTTTT. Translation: CASSQQASNEKLFF.

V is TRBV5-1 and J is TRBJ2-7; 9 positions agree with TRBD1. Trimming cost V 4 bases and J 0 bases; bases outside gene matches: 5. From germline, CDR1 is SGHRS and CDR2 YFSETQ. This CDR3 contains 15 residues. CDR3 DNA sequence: TGCGCCAGCAGCCTCCGGGACAGGGTCTCCTACGAGCAGTACTTC. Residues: CASSLRDRVSYEQYF.